The clone carrying this T cell receptor (beta chain) was observed a handful of times. Its antigen is unidentified. The sample is drawn from a study of identical twins. Findings of the study overall: Where out-of-frame alpha sequences were twin-shared, they showed excess low generation probability. In beta out-of-frame sequences, the excess sharing between twins was weaker. Conclusions rested on cross-sectional statistics rather than following the same donors. While abundant cord blood beta clonotypes carried fewer insertions, memory repertoires showed no such pattern.

From the 5' RACE reads, TCRdb called clonotypes with MiXCR, one entry per CDR3 protein. The data contain about 240,000 distinct CDR3 sequences, roughly a tenth of them singletons. This sequence originates from a man aged 50 or older in good health. Sequencing was carried out using memory T cells sorted from blood.

Here the CDR3 DNA reads TGTGCCAGCAGTGAGAGGTGGGGGGCCATTTCCTTATATGGCTACACCTTC. Amino acid sequence: CASSERWGAISLYGYTF. The genes are TRBV2 and TRBJ1-2, with D possibly being TRBD1 (6 bases). Germline V gene lookup returns CDR1 SNHLY and CDR2 FYNNEI. Trimming removed 3 bases from V and 5 bases from J, with 22 bases in between. The CDR3 covers 17 residues.